A single sample gave rise to the 18 T cell receptor beta chains below, sequenced in a study of tumor-infiltrating lymphocytes in localized non-small cell lung cancer. Generated by immunoSEQ multiplex PCR, the TCRdb table keeps only in-frame clones and is missing some. This sample has about 23,000 clones, with roughly 71% found just once. Sequenced input: lung tumor tissue. These receptors were taken from a human donor with non-small cell lung cancer.

The chain uses TRBV9 and TRBJ2-1; 7 nucleotides align to TRBD2. V was clipped by 3 bases and J by 5 bases; unmatched bases: 5. CDR1 and CDR2 from the germline V gene are SGDLS and YYNGEE. The CDR3 is 14 amino acids. CDR3 nucleotides: TGTGCCAGCAGCGGCGGACTAGTTCACAATGAGCAGTTCTTC. This gives the protein CASSGGLVHNEQFF.

The rearrangement uses TRBV10-2 and TRBJ2-1; D unresolved. The CDR3 covers 13 residues. The V gene lost 6 bases and the J gene lost 6 bases, with 12 bases spanning the gap. Germline CDR1 WSHSY, CDR2 SAAADI. The CDR3 sequence is CASRDLFVNEQFF. The DNA for the CDR3 is TGCGCCAGCAGAGACCTCTTCGTCAATGAGCAGTTCTTC.

The V and J genes are TRBV6-6 and TRBJ2-4; D might be TRBD2 (5 bases). Germline loops: CDR1 MNHNY, CDR2 SVGAGI (reference sequence). Trimming removed 0 bases from V and 7 bases from J, with 13 bases in between. This CDR3 spans 15 amino acids. The CDR3 DNA reads TGTGCCAGCAGTTACTCAGGAGGCCTGGGGAACATTCAGTACTTC. It codes for CASSYSGGLGNIQYF.

The chain is built from TRBV10-3 and TRBJ2-7; TRBD2 aligns across 15 bases. This CDR3 comprises 18 residues. Germline lookup yields CDR1 ENHRY and CDR2 SYGVKD. With 3 bases clipped from V and 2 bases from J, the junction kept 8 bases outside the gene matches. CDR3 DNA: TGTGCCATCAGTGATCCGGGACTAGCGGGAGGAAGGGCCTACGAGCAGTACTTC. It translates to CAISDPGLAGGRAYEQYF.

This clone showed up just a few times. DNA of the CDR3: TGCGCCAGCAGCCAAGTTGCGGACTTCTCCTACGAGCAGTACTTC. Translation gives CASSQVADFSYEQYF. The chain is built from TRBV4-3 and TRBJ2-7; D possibly corresponds to TRBD2 (5 bases). V was cut by 1 base and J by 0 bases, with 10 bases left in between. The CDR3 sequence is 15 residues long. Per the germline V gene, CDR1 is LGHNA and CDR2 is YSLEER.

This clone was seen at least ten times. The chain uses TRBV18 and TRBJ2-1; 12 nucleotides match TRBD2. The CDR3 has 16 residues. The germline V gene has CDR1 KGHSH and CDR2 LQKENI. The V and J ends lost 2 bases and 4 bases, in that order; junction bases with no gene match: 3. The chain's CDR3 is CASSPWTSGTYNEQFF. CDR3 bases: TGTGCCAGCTCACCATGGACTAGCGGGACTTACAATGAGCAGTTCTTC. Based on the CDR3 plus reference TRBV18 and TRBJ2-1, the full variable domain is NAGVMQNPRHLVRRRGQEARLRCSPMKGHSHVYWYRQLPEEGLKFMVYLQKENIIDESGMPKERFSAEFPKEGPSILRIQQVVRGDSAAYFCASSPWTSGTYNEQFFGPGTRLTVL.

The chain is built from TRBV4-1 and TRBJ2-7; no reliable D call. Germline CDR1 and CDR2: MGHRA and YSYEKL. Trimming cost V 1 base and J 4 bases, with 8 bases left between them. CDR3 length: 13 residues. The CDR3 sequence: CASSQGAGYEQYF. DNA of the CDR3: TGCGCCAGCAGCCAAGGTGCAGGTTACGAGCAGTACTTC.

The V call is TRBV11-2, the J call TRBJ1-1; the D gene is possibly TRBD1 (5 bases). Per germline, CDR1 SGHAT and CDR2 FQNNGV. The CDR3 consists of 14 residues. The V end lost 0 bases, the J end lost 4 bases, and 9 bases lay between the germline ends. The CDR3 spells CASSLDPGTTEAFF. For the CDR3, the DNA is TGTGCCAGCAGCTTAGATCCGGGGACCACTGAAGCTTTCTTT. The full variable domain, completed using reference TRBV11-2 and TRBJ1-1, is EAGVAQSPRYKIIEKRQSVAFWCNPISGHATLYWYQQILGQGPKLLIQFQNNGVVDDSQLPKDRFSAERLKGVDSTLKIQPAKLEDSAVYLCASSLDPGTTEAFFGQGTRLTVV.

The chain employs TRBV28 and TRBJ1-2; D might be TRBD1 (5 bases). The germline gives CDR1 MDHEN, CDR2 SYDVKM. V was shortened by 11 bases and J by 8 bases, with 12 bases between the two germline ends. The CDR3 consists of 10 residues. The CDR3 region has the DNA TGTGCCGCAGGGCGTCGGGGCTACACCTTC. Protein sequence: CAAGRRGYTF.

This chain connects TRBV2 to TRBJ2-2, with no clear D. V dropped 2 bases and J dropped 5 bases, with 6 bases sitting between them. The CDR3 extends over 13 amino acids. The germline V gene encodes CDR1 SNHLY and CDR2 FYNNEI. The CDR3 region is CASSERSTGELFF. The CDR3 DNA sequence: TGTGCCAGCAGTGAACGCAGTACCGGGGAGCTGTTTTTT.

CDR3 sequence: CASSLSRTEFSYEQYF. The CDR3 DNA is TGTGCCAGTAGCCTCTCCAGGACCGAGTTCTCCTACGAGCAGTACTTC. This rearrangement joins TRBV19 to TRBJ2-7; no definite D call. This CDR3 comprises 16 residues. Germline V gives CDR1 LNHDA, CDR2 SQIVND (reference sequence). Trimming took off 6 bases at V and 0 bases at J, with 18 bases between the two ends.

The J gene is TRBJ2-7, the V gene TRBV28; 11 bases map to TRBD2. Germline CDR1 and CDR2: MDHEN and SYDVKM. The CDR3 runs to 17 residues. V lost 5 bases, J lost 2 bases, and 11 bases stayed unmatched. The chain's CDR3 is CASSPHPGLAATYEQYF. Written as DNA, the CDR3 is TGTGCCAGCAGTCCTCACCCGGGACTAGCGGCCACCTACGAGCAGTACTTC. Looking up the rest from reference TRBV28 and TRBJ2-7 gives the full variable domain: DVKVTQSSRYLVKRTGEKVFLECVQDMDHENMFWYRQDPGLGLRLIYFSYDVKMKEKGDIPEGYSVSREKKERFSLILESASTNQTSMYLCASSPHPGLAATYEQYFGPGTRLTVT.

This chain links TRBV5-4 with TRBJ1-1, with a possible D match to TRBD1 (6 bases). The V gene's germline CDR1 is SGHNT and CDR2 YYREEE (reference sequence). The CDR3 is 12 residues long. V shed 1 base and J shed 6 bases, with 7 bases lying between them. CDR3 loop: CASSLRGAEAFF. CDR3 DNA: TGTGCCAGCAGCTTGAGGGGGGCTGAAGCTTTCTTT.

The CDR3 sequence is CASSLLGLAGGPVEQYF. The DNA for the CDR3 is TGCGCCAGCAGCCTTTTGGGGCTAGCGGGAGGGCCAGTCGAGCAGTACTTC. This chain links TRBV4-1 with TRBJ2-7; TRBD2 matches at 12 bases. CDR3 size: 17 residues. From germline, CDR1 is MGHRA and CDR2 YSYEKL. Losses at the gene ends were 4 bases for V and 6 bases for J; bases not matched to a gene: 13.

The CDR3 loop reads CSAREKRAQYF. CDR3 nucleotides: TGCAGTGCTAGAGAGAAGAGAGCCCAGTACTTC. The rearrangement uses TRBV20-1 and TRBJ2-5; no clear D. Germline V lookup: CDR1 DFQATT, CDR2 SNEGSKA (reference sequence). The V end was cut by 0 bases, the J end by 9 bases, with 8 bases between. The CDR3 is made up of 11 amino acids.

This clone was seen at least ten times. Here the CDR3 reads CASSGTAYGYTF. The CDR3 DNA is TGTGCCAGCAGCGGGACAGCCTATGGCTACACCTTC. The chain uses TRBV2 and TRBJ1-2, with 7 positions matching TRBD1. Germline loops: CDR1 SNHLY, CDR2 FYNNEI. There are 12 residues in the CDR3. V gave up 6 bases and J gave up 4 bases; unmatched junction bases: 2.

The rearrangement uses TRBV28 and TRBJ2-1; D gene uncertain. The ends were cut back, 5 bases at V and 8 bases at J, with 22 bases in the middle. CDR1 is MDHEN, CDR2 SYDVKM, per germline. The CDR3 covers 16 residues. The CDR3 loop reads CASSALGVRLVDEQFF. CDR3 nucleotides: TGTGCCAGCAGTGCCCTTGGGGTCCGACTGGTGGATGAGCAGTTCTTC. The whole variable domain, filled in from reference TRBV28 and TRBJ2-1, reads DVKVTQSSRYLVKRTGEKVFLECVQDMDHENMFWYRQDPGLGLRLIYFSYDVKMKEKGDIPEGYSVSREKKERFSLILESASTNQTSMYLCASSALGVRLVDEQFFGPGTRLTVL.

This chain links TRBV7-8 with TRBJ2-7, with unresolved D. CDR1 and CDR2 from the germline V gene are SGHVS and FQNEAQ. The CDR3 consists of 13 residues. Trimming took 1 base from V and 3 from J, leaving 7 bases between them. In DNA form, the CDR3 reads TGTGCCAGCAGCTTAGAGAACTACTACGAGCAGTACTTC. As protein: CASSLENYYEQYF.